This T cell receptor (beta chain) was recovered during a study of beta chain features in type 1 diabetes. Study details: The samples had about 110,000,000 sorted cells examined in all. Study-wide results and caveats: Moderate yet significant TCRB CDR3 shortening was seen in Type 1 diabetes patients in all four CD4+ subsets. For type 1 diabetes patients, VDJ junctions showed fewer insertions and more deletions.

This clone turned up a few times. Its target is not known. Trimming removed 6 bases from V and 0 bases from J, with 12 bases in between. The CDR3 contains 14 residues. Germline lookup yields CDR1 LNHDA and CDR2 SQIVND (reference sequence). Sorting of CD4+ naive, central memory, regulatory and stem cell-like memory cells was performed via CD45RO/CCR7/CD25/CD127/CD95/CD27. The isolated RNA, all of it, was reverse transcribed, so expressed TCRB transcripts were what got sequenced. For naive, central memory and regulatory T cell samples, reads averaged around 3.5 million. Clones were read by immunoSEQ multiplex PCR, and TCRdb kept only the in-frame ones, dropping some. The table shows a few hundred thousand clones, with 9.6% occurring only once.

The sequence was collected from a man between 25 and 39 years old with type 1 diabetes. The chain joins TRBV19 to TRBJ2-7, with TRBD2 as a possible D gene (6 bases). Sequenced sample: central memory CD4+ T cells from blood. CDR3 nucleotides: TGTGCCAGTAGCTCGGGCGGGATCTCCTACGAGCAGTACTTC. Protein sequence: CASSSGGISYEQYF.